The clone carrying this T cell receptor beta chain has a count of ten or more. Its antigen is not identified. These data belong to a study of T cell repertoires in cytomegalovirus infection. In the study overall: In the study, CMV epitopes included recently identified HLA-C-restricted and well-studied HLA-B-restricted ones. CMV infection plus the matching HLA type was flagged by public TCR beta signatures. Overall study findings and caveats: Accumulated public TCR beta family frequency recognized individuals carrying CMV together with the relevant HLA. The response measured ex vivo was dominated by TCR beta clonotypes (HLA-C-restricted and CMV-specific).

TCRdb processed the reads anew with MiXCR; each CDR3 protein has one entry. There are about 340,000 distinct CDR3 sequences in the sample; roughly 29% occur only once, and about 20% lies in the top ten. CDR3 length: 18 amino acids. CDR1 and CDR2 from the germline V gene are SGHVS and FQNEAQ. V lost 1 base, J lost 0 bases, and 13 bases lay in between. This specimen consisted of cultured PBMCs, obtained from culture after CMV antigen stimulation. This chain joins TRBV7-8 and TRBJ2-6, with TRBD1 as a possible D gene (6 bases). The TCR originated in a human donor in good health (CMV status not recorded). Some clones in this sample may be carry-over from other donors' samples. The CDR3 spells CASSLVTGFNSGANVLTF. The CDR3 nucleotides read TGTGCCAGCAGCTTAGTAACAGGGTTCAACTCTGGGGCCAACGTCCTGACTTTC.